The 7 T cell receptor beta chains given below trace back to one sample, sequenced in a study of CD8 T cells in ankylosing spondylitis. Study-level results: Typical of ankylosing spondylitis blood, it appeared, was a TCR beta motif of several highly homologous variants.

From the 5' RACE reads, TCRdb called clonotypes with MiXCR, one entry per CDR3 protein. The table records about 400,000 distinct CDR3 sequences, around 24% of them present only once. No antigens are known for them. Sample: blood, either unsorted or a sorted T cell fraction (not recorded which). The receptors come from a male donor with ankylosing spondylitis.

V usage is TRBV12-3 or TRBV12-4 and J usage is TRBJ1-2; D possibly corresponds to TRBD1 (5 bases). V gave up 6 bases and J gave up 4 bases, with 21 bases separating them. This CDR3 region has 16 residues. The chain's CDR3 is CASSPGHGGKGYGYTF. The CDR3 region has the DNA TGTGCCAGCAGCCCAGGTCACGGGGGTAAGGGCTATGGCTACACCTTC.

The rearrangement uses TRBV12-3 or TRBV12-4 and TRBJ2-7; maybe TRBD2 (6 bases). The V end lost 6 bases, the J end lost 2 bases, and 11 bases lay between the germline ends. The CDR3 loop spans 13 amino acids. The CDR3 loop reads CASSSGSTYEQYF. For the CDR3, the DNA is TGTGCCAGCAGCAGCGGGTCCACCTACGAGCAGTACTTC.

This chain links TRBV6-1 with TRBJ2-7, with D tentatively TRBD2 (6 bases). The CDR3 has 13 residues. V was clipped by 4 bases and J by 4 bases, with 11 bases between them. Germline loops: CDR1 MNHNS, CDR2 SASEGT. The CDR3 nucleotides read TGTGCCAGCAGTGGGCGGGACGTTTACGAGCAGTACTTC. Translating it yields CASSGRDVYEQYF.

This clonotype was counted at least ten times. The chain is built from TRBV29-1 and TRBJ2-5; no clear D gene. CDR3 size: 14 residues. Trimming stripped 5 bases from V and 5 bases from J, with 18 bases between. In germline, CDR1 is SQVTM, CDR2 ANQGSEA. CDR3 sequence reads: CSVYPTGNGETQYF. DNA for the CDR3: TGCAGCGTTTACCCCACGGGCAACGGGGAGACCCAGTACTTC. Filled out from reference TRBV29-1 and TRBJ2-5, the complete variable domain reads SAVISQKPSRDICQRGTSLTIQCQVDSQVTMMFWYRQQPGQSLTLIATANQGSEATYESGFVIDKFPISRPNLTFSTLTVSNMSPEDSSIYLCSVYPTGNGETQYFGPGTRLLVL.

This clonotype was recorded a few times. The CDR3, as DNA: TGCAGTGCTCGGCCGGGCCCCGGGCAAGCTTTCTTT. The encoded protein is CSARPGPGQAFF. The rearrangement links TRBV20-1 to TRBJ1-1, with no clear D. From germline, CDR1 is DFQATT and CDR2 SNEGSKA (reference sequence). The CDR3 is 12 amino acids. The V and J ends lost 5 bases and 9 bases respectively, with 16 bases between them.

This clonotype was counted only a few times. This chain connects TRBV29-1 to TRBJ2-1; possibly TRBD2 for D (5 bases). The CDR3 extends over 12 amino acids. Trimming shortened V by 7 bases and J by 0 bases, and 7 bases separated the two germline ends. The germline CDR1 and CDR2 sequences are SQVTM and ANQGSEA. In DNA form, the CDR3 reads TGCAGCGGTACTAGCTCCTACAATGAGCAGTTCTTC. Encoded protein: CSGTSSYNEQFF.

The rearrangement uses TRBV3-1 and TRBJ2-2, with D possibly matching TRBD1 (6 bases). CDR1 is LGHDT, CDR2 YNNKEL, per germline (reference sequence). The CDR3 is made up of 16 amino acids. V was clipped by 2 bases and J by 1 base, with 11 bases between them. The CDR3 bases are TGTGCCAGCAGCCAACAAACAGGGATGAACACCGGGGAGCTGTTTTTT. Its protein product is CASSQQTGMNTGELFF.